The 2 T cell receptor beta chains reported below all come from one sample, sequenced in a study of PD-1 blockade in classical Hodgkin lymphoma. Every patient was affected by relapse after autologous stem cell transplantation, while exposure to brentuximab vedotin was not uniform. Sequenced by immunoSEQ multiplex PCR; TCRdb stores in-frame clones only, minus some. The sample has around 65,000 clones; over 75% are singletons. Sequenced here: peripheral blood mononuclear cells (PBMCs), sampled at baseline. These receptors all come from a human donor with classical Hodgkin lymphoma.

The rearrangement links TRBV7-9 to TRBJ1-6, with 8 bases that match TRBD1. The germline gives CDR1 SEHNR, CDR2 FQNEAQ (reference sequence). The V and J ends lost 6 bases and 9 bases, in that order; junction bases with no gene match: 7. CDR3 length equals 14 residues. CDR3 protein: CASRQTGGGSPLHF. As DNA, the CDR3 is TGTGCCAGCAGACAAACAGGGGGTGGTTCACCCCTCCACTTT.

This chain joins TRBV10-3 and TRBJ1-3, with D unclear. CDR3 length: 15 amino acids. Deletions cut 3 bases from V and 0 bases from J, with 9 bases between. The germline V gene has CDR1 ENHRY and CDR2 SYGVKD. The CDR3 protein is CAISELRNSGNTIYF. In DNA, the CDR3 is TGTGCCATCAGTGAACTCAGAAACTCTGGAAACACCATATATTTT.